Presented here are 22 T cell receptor beta chains from one specimen sequenced in a study of blood T cell repertoires in COVID-19 (TCRdb year 2020). Library prep was done by the immunoSEQ multiplex PCR assay. What TCRdb holds here is the immuneACCESS table cut down to in-frame rearrangements. Part of the clones is not present; checked against another copy, under half of the missing clones reflect an unresolved V gene, and the others are unexplained. Within this sample are about 110,000 clones, with 75% to 90% of them counted one time only. The ten largest clones take up approximately 30% of the sample. Sequenced material: peripheral blood. These receptors were obtained from a woman over 75 with acute or convalescent COVID-19.

This clone was counted only a few times. The rearrangement uses TRBV7-2 and TRBJ1-2; TRBD1 matches 10 bases. Germline trimming cut 5 bases from V and 7 bases from J; bases unmatched to any gene: 7. Germline V gene sequence: CDR1 SGHTA, CDR2 FQGNSA. The CDR3 has 14 residues. DNA for the CDR3: TGTGCCAGCAGCCGGGACAGGGGATTTGGTGGCTACACCTTC. Amino acid sequence: CASSRDRGFGGYTF.

V usage is TRBV7-8 and J usage is TRBJ1-2; 9 bases line up with TRBD1. The CDR3 has 13 residues. The trim removed 8 bases at V and 5 bases at J, leaving 6 bases unmatched. Germline CDR1 reads SGHVS; CDR2 reads FQNEAQ. CDR3 coding DNA: TGTGCCAGCCAAGACAGGGGGGGGTATGGCTACACCTTC. It specifies CASQDRGGYGYTF. Based on the CDR3 plus reference TRBV7-8 and TRBJ1-2, the full variable domain is GAGVSQSPRYKVAKRGQDVALRCDPISGHVSLFWYQQALGQGPEFLTYFQNEAQLDKSGLPSDRFFAERPEGSVSTLKIQRTQQEDSAVYLCASQDRGGYGYTFGSGTRLTVV.

This rearrangement joins TRBV10-3 to TRBJ2-3; 11 nucleotides agree with TRBD2. Germline lookup yields CDR1 ENHRY and CDR2 SYGVKD. V shed 6 bases and J 3 bases; nucleotides not matched to a gene: 5. The CDR3 is 15 amino acids. In DNA, the CDR3 is TGTGCCATCAGGTCTAGCGGGGGGCGGACAGATACGCAGTATTTT. The encoded protein is CAIRSSGGRTDTQYF.

This chain connects TRBV4-3 to TRBJ1-1; D gene unclear. The germline V and J ends were trimmed by 1 base and 0 bases, with 6 bases remaining between them. The CDR3 consists of 14 residues. From germline, CDR1 is LGHNA and CDR2 YSLEER. The CDR3 nucleotides are TGCGCCAGCAGCCAAGCGACAATGAACACTGAAGCTTTCTTT. Protein product: CASSQATMNTEAFF.

This clone was observed a single time. This chain connects TRBV4-1 to TRBJ1-6; no definite D call. Germline V gene sequence: CDR1 MGHRA, CDR2 YSYEKL. The CDR3 is made up of 15 amino acids. CDR3 bases: TGCGCTACCACGGCCGGGATGCCTTATAATTCACCCCTCCACTTT. Amino acids: CATTAGMPYNSPLHF.

The V and J genes are TRBV10-3 and TRBJ2-7; 12 bases line up with TRBD1. The CDR3 contains 14 residues. From germline, CDR1 is ENHRY and CDR2 SYGVKD. The V gene end was trimmed by 6 bases and the J gene end by 5 bases; junction bases not matched to a gene: 5. Here the CDR3 reads CAIRGTGGFDEQYF. CDR3 nucleotides: TGTGCCATCAGAGGGACAGGGGGCTTTGACGAGCAGTACTTC.

The V call is TRBV29-1, the J call TRBJ2-7; TRBD1 agrees at 10 bases. The CDR3 loop spans 12 amino acids. After removal of 6 bases from V and 7 bases from J, the junction contained 6 bases not matched to a gene. Per the germline V gene, CDR1 is SQVTM and CDR2 is ANQGSEA. In nucleotides, the CDR3 is TGCAGCGTCGACAGGGGGCTGGGAGAGCAGTACTTC. Translating it yields CSVDRGLGEQYF.

The rearrangement links TRBV24-1 to TRBJ1-3; D might be TRBD1 (5 bases). With 5 bases removed from V and 11 bases from J, the gap between germline ends came to 15 bases. Germline values: CDR1 KGHDR, CDR2 SFDVKD. The CDR3 is 13 residues long. The CDR3 DNA reads TGTGCCACCAGTGCGACTTTTGGGGGGGCCATATATTTT. Protein product: CATSATFGGAIYF.

V and J are TRBV12-5 and TRBJ2-7, with D unresolved. V lost 3 bases and J lost 3, with 21 bases in between. Germline V gene data show CDR1 as LGHNT and CDR2 as FRNRAP. The CDR3 has 17 amino acids. Written as DNA, the CDR3 is TGTGCTAGTGGTTTTAACCTACAGCCCGCGATCTTCTACGAGCAGTACTTC. This encodes CASGFNLQPAIFYEQYF.

This chain joins TRBV19 and TRBJ2-6; TRBD1 might be the D (6 bases). Germline V CDR1 and CDR2: LNHDA, SQIVND (reference sequence). The CDR3 sequence is 19 residues long. The V end was cut by 3 bases, the J end by 0 bases, with 18 bases between. The CDR3 sequence is CASSMKGGPNYSGANVLTF. The DNA for the CDR3 is TGTGCCAGTAGTATGAAAGGGGGTCCAAATTACTCTGGGGCCAACGTCCTGACTTTC.

V gene TRBV18 combines with J gene TRBJ2-1; 7 bases agree with TRBD1. Trimming took 0 bases from V and 3 from J; bases not matched to a gene: 5. CDR1 KGHSH and CDR2 LQKENI come from the germline V gene. This CDR3 is 16 amino acids long. CDR3 region: CASSPPAPGGYNEQFF. The CDR3 DNA is TGTGCCAGCTCACCACCTGCTCCAGGGGGCTACAATGAGCAGTTCTTC.

The chain combines TRBV15 with TRBJ1-4; 9 nucleotides line up with TRBD1. J gave up 1 base and V 5 bases, and 5 bases lay outside the gene matches. Germline V gene lookup returns CDR1 LNHNV and CDR2 YYDKDF (reference sequence). CDR3 length: 16 amino acids. DNA for the CDR3: TGTGCCACCAGCGGGGGACAGGGAGTAACTAATGAAAAACTGTTTTTT. Its protein is CATSGGQGVTNEKLFF. The full variable domain, with the rest looked up from reference TRBV15 and TRBJ1-4, is DAMVIQNPRYQVTQFGKPVTLSCSQTLNHNVMYWYQQKSSQAPKLLFHYYDKDFNNEADTPDNFQSRRPNTSFCFLDIRSPGLGDTAMYLCATSGGQGVTNEKLFFGSGTQLSVL.

In nucleotides, the CDR3 is TGTGCCAGCAGTTTACCCGGGACAGGGAAAGAAAAACTGTTTTTT. As protein: CASSLPGTGKEKLFF. The chain is built from TRBV28 and TRBJ1-4, with 9 bases that match TRBD1. Unmatched junction bases numbered 6, after V lost 2 bases and J lost 8 bases. The CDR3 is 15 residues long. In germline, CDR1 is MDHEN, CDR2 SYDVKM.

The V call is TRBV18, the J call TRBJ1-1; tentatively, D is TRBD1 (5 bases). V lost 4 bases to trimming and J lost 5 bases, with 8 bases between them. The length of the CDR3 is 12 residues. Germline CDR1 reads KGHSH; CDR2 reads LQKENI. As DNA, the CDR3 is TGTGCCAGCTCACGTTACAGGACTGAAGCTTTCTTT. Its protein is CASSRYRTEAFF. The whole variable domain, remainder taken from reference TRBV18 and TRBJ1-1, is NAGVMQNPRHLVRRRGQEARLRCSPMKGHSHVYWYRQLPEEGLKFMVYLQKENIIDESGMPKERFSAEFPKEGPSILRIQQVVRGDSAAYFCASSRYRTEAFFGQGTRLTVV.

The rearrangement joins TRBV7-6 to TRBJ2-3; TRBD2 agrees at 8 bases. Germline lookup yields CDR1 SGHVS and CDR2 FNYEAQ. This CDR3 is built from 16 residues. Trimming removed 1 base from V and 4 bases from J; junction bases left unmatched: 7. In nucleotides, the CDR3 is TGTGCCAGCAGCTTAGGAACGGGACTAGTGGCAGATACGCAGTATTTT. It encodes CASSLGTGLVADTQYF. The full variable domain, rest sourced from reference TRBV7-6 and TRBJ2-3, is GAGVSQSPRYKVTKRGQDVALRCDPISGHVSLYWYRQALGQGPEFLTYFNYEAQQDKSGLPNDRFSAERPEGSISTLTIQRTEQRDSAMYRCASSLGTGLVADTQYFGPGTRLTVL.

CDR3 region: CASTRRETSSYNSPLHF. In nucleotides, the CDR3 is TGTGCCAGCACCCGTCGGGAGACGAGCTCCTATAATTCACCCCTCCACTTT. The V gene is TRBV5-8, the J gene TRBJ1-6; no clear D gene. The germline CDR1 and CDR2 sequences are SGHTS and YDEGEE. The germline V and J ends were trimmed by 6 bases and 0 bases, with 16 bases remaining between them. The CDR3 is made up of 17 amino acids.

In DNA form, the CDR3 reads TGCGCCACACAACAGGGGAACACTGAAGCTTTCTTT. Translation: CATQQGNTEAFF. The chain recombines TRBV10-2 with TRBJ1-1; TRBD1 is a possible D gene (6 bases). V was shortened by 10 bases and J by 1 base, with 10 bases between the two germline ends. This CDR3 region has 12 residues. Looked up from germline, CDR1 is WSHSY and CDR2 is SAAADI.

As DNA, the CDR3 is TGTGCCAGCAGTGACCAGACAGGGCTTCTCTATGGCTACACCTTC. Translating it yields CASSDQTGLLYGYTF. The chain employs TRBV6-1 and TRBJ1-2; 7 bases agree with TRBD1. Per the germline V gene, CDR1 is MNHNS and CDR2 is SASEGT. The CDR3 length is 15 residues. The ends lost 3 bases at V and 4 bases at J; junction bases unmatched: 8.

The chain has TRBV3-1 (or the pseudogene TRBV3-2) and TRBJ2-5; a possible D gene is TRBD2 (7 bases). Per the germline V gene, CDR1 is LGHDT and CDR2 is YNNKEL (reference sequence). V lost 3 bases to trimming and J lost 10 bases, with 9 bases between them. The CDR3 totals 11 residues. The CDR3 here is CASSQRGGQYF. CDR3 DNA sequence: TGTGCCAGCAGCCAGAGGGGGGGCCAGTACTTC.

The rearrangement uses TRBV6-5 and TRBJ1-2, with 8 positions matching TRBD1. The CDR3 covers 15 residues. CDR1 is MNHEY and CDR2 is SVGAGI in the germline V gene. With 6 bases clipped from V and 5 bases from J, the junction kept 11 bases outside the gene matches. The CDR3 region has the DNA TGTGCCAGCAGGAAGACAGGGGCTGGGAGTTATGGCTACACCTTC. As protein: CASRKTGAGSYGYTF.

The chain links TRBV11-1 to TRBJ1-5; weak D call: TRBD1 (5 bases). V was clipped by 2 bases and J by 7 bases, with 9 bases between them. Germline V lookup: CDR1 SGHAT, CDR2 FQDESV (reference sequence). CDR3 length: 13 amino acids. The CDR3 spells CASSLSGGQPQHF. CDR3 DNA sequence: TGTGCCAGCAGCTTATCCGGGGGGCAGCCCCAGCATTTT.

This clone was recorded only once. V gene TRBV5-6 combines with J gene TRBJ2-7; 11 nucleotides align to TRBD2. Trimming removed 4 bases from V and 1 base from J; junction bases left unmatched: 1. This CDR3 comprises 14 residues. Per germline, CDR1 SGHDT and CDR2 YYEEEE. CDR3 bases: TGTGCCAGCAGCAGACTAGCGGGATCCTACGAGCAGTACTTC. This translates into CASSRLAGSYEQYF.